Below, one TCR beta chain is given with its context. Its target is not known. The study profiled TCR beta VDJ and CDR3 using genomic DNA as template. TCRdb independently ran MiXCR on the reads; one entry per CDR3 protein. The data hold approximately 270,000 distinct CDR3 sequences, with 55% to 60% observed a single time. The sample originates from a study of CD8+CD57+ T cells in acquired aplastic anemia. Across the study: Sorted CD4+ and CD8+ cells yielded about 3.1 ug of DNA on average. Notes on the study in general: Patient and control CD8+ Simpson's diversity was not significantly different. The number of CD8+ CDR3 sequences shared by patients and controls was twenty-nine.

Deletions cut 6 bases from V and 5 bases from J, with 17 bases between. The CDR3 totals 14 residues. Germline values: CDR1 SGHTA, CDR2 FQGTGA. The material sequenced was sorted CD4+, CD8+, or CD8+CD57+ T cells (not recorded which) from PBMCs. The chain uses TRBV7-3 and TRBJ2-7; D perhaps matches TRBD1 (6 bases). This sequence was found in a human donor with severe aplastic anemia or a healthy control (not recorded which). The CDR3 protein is CASRPALQGNEQYF. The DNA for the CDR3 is TGTGCCAGCAGACCCGCACTACAGGGTAACGAGCAGTACTTC.